The TCR beta chain described here comes from a study of human T cells and chemical hapten exposure. Study background: Patients, largely female, had alopecia areata, totalis or universalis.

General study points: PT1 expanded TCR numbers rose with patch test score. DPC sensitization produced no change in TCRs with frequency above 1 in 1000.

This CDR3 has 14 amino acids. Germline loops: CDR1 SGHRS, CDR2 YFSETQ. V was clipped by 9 bases and J by 2 bases; unmatched bases: 7. Source study methods: Sequenced samples showed a median of around 96,000 TCRs each, with counts running from about 20,000 to 690,000. MiXCR, run by TCRdb on the RACE reads, gives a single entry per CDR3 protein. TCRdb assigned the V and J calls; the authors' analysis was not used. The repertoire consists of under 450,000 distinct CDR3 sequences, with 4.8% occurring once and the leading ten covering approximately 2.1%. This clonotype showed up many times. Its target is unknown. Indicated time point: patch test 1, 2 weeks after DPC sensitization. Noted treatment: therapeutic diphenylcyclopropenone sensitization with weekly scalp DPC.

The origin of this receptor is a woman in her forties or fifties with alopecia areata. Some clones in this sample may be carry-over from other donors' samples. The material sequenced was whole blood, taken in connection with sensitization to the hapten diphenylcyclopropenone (DPC). V and J are TRBV5-1 and TRBJ2-2, with 7 bases aligning to TRBD1. CDR3 sequence: CATQQGDNTGELFF. The CDR3, as DNA: TGCGCCACCCAGCAGGGGGATAACACCGGGGAGCTGTTTTTT.